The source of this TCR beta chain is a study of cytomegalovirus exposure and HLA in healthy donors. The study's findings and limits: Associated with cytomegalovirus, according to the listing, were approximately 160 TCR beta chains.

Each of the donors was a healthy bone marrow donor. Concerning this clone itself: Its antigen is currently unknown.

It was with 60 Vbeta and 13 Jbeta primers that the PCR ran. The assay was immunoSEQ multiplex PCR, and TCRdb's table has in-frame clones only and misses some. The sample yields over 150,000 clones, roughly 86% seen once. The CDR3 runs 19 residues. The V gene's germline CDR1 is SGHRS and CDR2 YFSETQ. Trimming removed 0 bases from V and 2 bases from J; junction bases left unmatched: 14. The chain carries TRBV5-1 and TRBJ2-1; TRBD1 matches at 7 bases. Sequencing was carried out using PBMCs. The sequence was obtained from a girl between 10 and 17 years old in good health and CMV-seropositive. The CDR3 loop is CASSLALQTGLTTYNEQFF. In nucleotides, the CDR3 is TGCGCCAGCAGCTTGGCCTTACAGACAGGGCTCACAACCTACAATGAGCAGTTCTTC.